The next 11 T cell receptor beta chains were all read from a single sample in a study of esophageal squamous cell carcinoma under preoperative chemotherapy. One entry per CDR3 protein results from TCRdb running MiXCR on the PCR reads. Of about 30,000 distinct CDR3 sequences in the sample, roughly 50% were seen once. Time point here: before preoperative PTX-NDP chemotherapy. This material was collected from a patient given preoperative chemotherapy. The receptors here all came from a human donor with esophageal squamous cell carcinoma. The donor label of this sample is uncertain.

This sequence joins TRBV6-1 and TRBJ2-5, with 7 bases aligning to TRBD2. Trimming cost V 5 bases and J 1 base; bases outside gene matches: 4. The CDR3 extends over 14 amino acids. Per the germline V gene, CDR1 is MNHNS and CDR2 is SASEGT. In DNA form, the CDR3 reads TGTGCCAGCAGTCCGGGGGGACCCCAAGAGACCCAGTACTTC. Encoded protein: CASSPGGPQETQYF.

At least ten counts were recorded for this clonotype. This clone may be a read error of a much larger clone one base away. The chain uses TRBV7-3 and TRBJ2-1, with D possibly TRBD1 on 5 matching bases. V dropped 2 bases and J dropped 13 bases, with 21 bases sitting between them. The CDR3 length is 15 residues. CDR1 is SGHTA, CDR2 FQGTGA, per germline. The CDR3 region is CASSLVQDNQETQFF. The CDR3 DNA reads TGTGCCAGCAGCTTAGTGCAGGACAACCAAGAGACCCAGTTCTTC.

The chain employs TRBV4-2 and TRBJ2-5; TRBD2 matches at 9 bases. The last part of the DNA fits TRBJ2-7 better; the J call may be wrong. CDR1 is LGHNA and CDR2 is YNFKEQ in the germline V gene. The CDR3 runs 15 residues. In nucleotides, the CDR3 is TGTGCCAGCAGCCAAGGCGGGAGGGGGTTCTACGAGCAGTACTTC. This sequence encodes CASSQGGRGFYEQYF.

V is TRBV6-1 and J is TRBJ1-1, with D possibly matching TRBD1 (6 bases). Germline V gene lookup returns CDR1 MNHNS and CDR2 SASEGT. There are 15 residues in the CDR3. Trimming stripped 4 bases from V and 4 bases from J, with 16 bases between. For the CDR3, the DNA is TGTGCCAGCAGTGGAAGGGGGGCCCAGGGCACTGAAGCTTTCTTT. Protein: CASSGRGAQGTEAFF.

This clonotype was recorded at least ten times. The rearrangement joins TRBV27 to TRBJ2-5; 11 positions agree with TRBD2. V was pared by 4 bases and J by 11 bases, with 15 bases of the junction left unmatched. The CDR3 has 16 amino acids. Germline V gives CDR1 MNHEY, CDR2 SMNVEV (reference sequence). The CDR3 spells CASSYRTSGSYNEQYF. In DNA, the CDR3 is TGTGCCAGCAGTTACCGGACTAGCGGGTCCTACAATGAGCAGTACTTC.

As regards this clonotype: One junction end disagrees with the germline gene, perhaps due to a read error. The chain carries TRBV12-3 or TRBV12-4 and TRBJ2-5, with a weak D call TRBD2 (6 bases). The CDR3 contains 14 residues. The CDR3 protein is CACTSGGDQETQYF. The DNA of the CDR3 is TGTGCGTGTACCTCGGGCGGGGACCAAGAGACTCAGTACTTC.

This chain uses TRBV2 with TRBJ2-1; 7 bases are shared with TRBD2. This CDR3 region has 15 residues. CDR1 is SNHLY and CDR2 is FYNNEI in the germline V gene. V trimming: 4 bases; J trimming: 7 bases; junction bases outside the gene matches: 10. This chain's CDR3 is CASSVGGRRVNEQFF. In nucleotides, the CDR3 is TGTGCCAGCAGTGTGGGCGGGAGAAGAGTAAATGAGCAGTTCTTC.

This chain joins TRBV6-5 and TRBJ2-5; D tentatively fits TRBD1 or TRBD2 (6 bases each). Trimming removed 2 bases from V and 5 bases from J, with 18 bases in between. The CDR3 is made up of 16 amino acids. Germline V gene sequence: CDR1 MNHEY, CDR2 SVGAGI. The CDR3: CASSYAGTLRGETQYF. The CDR3 region has the DNA TGTGCCAGCAGTTACGCGGGGACATTGAGGGGGGAGACCCAGTACTTC.

V gene TRBV11-2 combines with J gene TRBJ2-4; D might be TRBD2 (7 bases). The J call is doubtful: the DNA matches TRBJ2-5 better. The CDR3 runs to 22 residues. The germline CDR1 and CDR2 sequences are SGHAT and FQNNGV. The CDR3 bases are TGTGCCAGCAGCTTAGATACAGGGTTGGCCGGGTCGGGGGGCCGAGCCAAAAAGACCCAGTACTTC. As protein: CASSLDTGLAGSGGRAKKTQYF.

A remark on this clonotype: One end of the junction fails to match germline, which may point to a read error. V gene TRBV7-7 combines with J gene TRBJ2-2; 11 bases map to TRBD2. Looked up from germline, CDR1 is SSHAT and CDR2 is FNYEAQ (reference sequence). This CDR3 comprises 17 residues. CDR3: CASSPRGASGRTDTQFF. The DNA of the CDR3 is TGTGCTAGCAGCCCTAGGGGGGCTAGCGGGAGGACCGATACGCAGTTTTTT. The whole variable domain, filled in from reference TRBV7-7 and TRBJ2-2, reads GAGVSQSPRYKVTKRGQDVTLRCDPISSHATLYWYQQALGQGPEFLTYFNYEAQPDKSGLPSDRFSAERPEGSISTLTIQRTEQRDSAMYRCASSPRGASGRTDTQFFGEGSRLTVL.

This clonotype was recorded at least ten times. The J gene is TRBJ1-1, the V gene TRBV7-2; a weak D match, TRBD1 (6 bases). V lost 6 bases to trimming and J lost 4 bases, with 15 bases between them. Germline V gene lookup returns CDR1 SGHTA and CDR2 FQGNSA. CDR3 length: 14 residues. CDR3 region: CASRQGQQGTEAFF. CDR3 nucleotides: TGTGCCAGCAGACAAGGACAACAGGGCACTGAAGCTTTCTTT.